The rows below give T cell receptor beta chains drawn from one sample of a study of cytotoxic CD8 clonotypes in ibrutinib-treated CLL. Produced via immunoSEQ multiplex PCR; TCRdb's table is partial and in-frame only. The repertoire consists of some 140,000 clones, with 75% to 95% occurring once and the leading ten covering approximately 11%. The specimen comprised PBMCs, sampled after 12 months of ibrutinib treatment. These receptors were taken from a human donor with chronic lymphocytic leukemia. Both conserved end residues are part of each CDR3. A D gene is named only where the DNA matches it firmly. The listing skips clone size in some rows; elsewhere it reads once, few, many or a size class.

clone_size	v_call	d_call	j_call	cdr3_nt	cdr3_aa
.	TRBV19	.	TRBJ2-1	TGTGCCAGTAGTATGTTCTATGAGCAGTTCTTC	CASSMFYEQFF
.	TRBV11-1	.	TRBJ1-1	TGTGCCAGCAGCCATCAAACACAGAACACTGAAGCTTTCTTT	CASSHQTQNTEAFF
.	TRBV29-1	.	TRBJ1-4	TGCAGCGTGAGGGAGACGGAAAAACTGTTTTTT	CSVRETEKLFF
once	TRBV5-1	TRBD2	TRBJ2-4	TGCGCCAGCAGCTTGGCTTCCGGGACTAGCGAGAAACTAGCCAAAAACATTCAGTACTTC	CASSLASGTSEKLAKNIQYF
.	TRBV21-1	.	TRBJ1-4	TGTGCCAGCAGCAAAGCCGGAGTATCGGGGGCAACTAATGAAAAACTGTTTTTT	CASSKAGVSGATNEKLFF
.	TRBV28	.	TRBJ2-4	TGTGCCAGCAGTTTATTAGGGCAGGGGTTGTCCAAAAACATTCAGTACTTC	CASSLLGQGLSKNIQYF
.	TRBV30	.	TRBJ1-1	TGTGCCTGGAGGCAAGGGGCTGGGTCCGAAGCTTTCTTT	CAWRQGAGSEAFF
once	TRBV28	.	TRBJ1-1	TGTGCCAGCAGGACAGAAATGAACACTGAAGCTTTCTTT	CASRTEMNTEAFF
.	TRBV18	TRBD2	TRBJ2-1	TGTGCCAGCTCACCACGCGGGACTAGCGGGAACCTAGATATATACAATGAGCAGTTCTTC	CASSPRGTSGNLDIYNEQFF
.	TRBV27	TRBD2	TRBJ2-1	TGTGCCAGCAGTCTGGGACTAGCGCTTAATGAGCAGTTCTTC	CASSLGLALNEQFF
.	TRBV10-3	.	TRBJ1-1	TGTGCCATCGGTTCAGGAATTATGAACACTGAAGCTTTCTTT	CAIGSGIMNTEAFF
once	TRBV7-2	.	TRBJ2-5	TGTGCCAGCAGCTTACTGGGTGGCAGGGTTTACGAGACCCAGTACTTC	CASSLLGGRVYETQYF
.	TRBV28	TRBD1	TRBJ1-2	TGTGCCAGCAGGGAGACAGGGACCTATGGCTACACCTTC	CASRETGTYGYTF
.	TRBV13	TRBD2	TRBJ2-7	TGTGCCAGCAGAAACCAAGGGACTAGACTAACAGGGTACTACGAGCAGTACTTC	CASRNQGTRLTGYYEQYF